This T cell receptor beta chain was profiled in a study of metastatic and nonmetastatic thyroid tumors. Until they underwent thyroid surgery, no patient had received any treatment. Germline CDR1 reads ENHRY; CDR2 reads SYGVKD. The CDR3 length is 16 residues. The germline V and J ends were trimmed by 1 base and 0 bases, with 13 bases remaining between them. Via MiXCR, TCRdb re-called the PCR reads. Counted here are some 6,600 clones, roughly 35% occurring once; the ten biggest clones make up around 13%. The V and J genes are TRBV10-3 and TRBJ2-7; tentative D call: TRBD2 (6 bases). The TCR was taken from a female donor with papillary thyroid cancer or a benign thyroid nodule (not recorded which). Some clones in this sample may be carry-over from other donors' samples. Sequencing was performed on adjacent normal tissue. CDR3 DNA sequence: TGTGCCATCAGTGAGTTGTGGGACTCCTCCTCCTACGAGCAGTACTTC. It encodes CAISELWDSSSYEQYF.